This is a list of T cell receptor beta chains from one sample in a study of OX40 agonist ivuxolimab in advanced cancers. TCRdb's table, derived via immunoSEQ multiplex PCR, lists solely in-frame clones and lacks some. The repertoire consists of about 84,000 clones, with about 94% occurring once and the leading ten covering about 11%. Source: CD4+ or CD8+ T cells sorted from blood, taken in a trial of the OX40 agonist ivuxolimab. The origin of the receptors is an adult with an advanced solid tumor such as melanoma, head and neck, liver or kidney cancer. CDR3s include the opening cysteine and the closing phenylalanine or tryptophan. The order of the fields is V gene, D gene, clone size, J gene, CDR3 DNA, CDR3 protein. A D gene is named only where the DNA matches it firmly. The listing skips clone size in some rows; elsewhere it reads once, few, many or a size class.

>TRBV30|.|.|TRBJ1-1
TGTGCCTGGAGTGTGGGGGGTTACACTGAAGCTTTCTTT
CAWSVGGYTEAFF
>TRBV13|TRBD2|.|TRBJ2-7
TGTGCCAGCAGCACAAGATCGGTAGCGGGTGGCTACGAGCAGTACTTC
CASSTRSVAGGYEQYF
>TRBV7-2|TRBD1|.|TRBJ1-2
TGTGCCAGCAGCTCGTTGACAGGGACATATGGCTACACCTTC
CASSSLTGTYGYTF
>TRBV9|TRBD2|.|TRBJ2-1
TGTGCCAGCAGCGTAGGTGGGGGGGTCTCCTACAATGAGCAGTTCTTC
CASSVGGGVSYNEQFF
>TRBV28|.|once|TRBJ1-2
TGTGCCAGCAGTTTACCCACCTGGGTCTATGGCTACACCTTC
CASSLPTWVYGYTF
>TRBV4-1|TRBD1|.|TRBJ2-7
TGCGCCAGCAGCCAGACCGGGACAGGGGATCAGCAGTACTTC
CASSQTGTGDQQYF
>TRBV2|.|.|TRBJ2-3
TGTGCCAGCAGTGGTGTGAAGGGTACGCAGTATTTT
CASSGVKGTQYF
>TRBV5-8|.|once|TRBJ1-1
TGTGCCAGCAGCTTGCGACGGACGAACACTGAAGCTTTCTTT
CASSLRRTNTEAFF
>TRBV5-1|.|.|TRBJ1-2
TGCGCCAGCAGCCTTGAGGTTAACTATGGCTACACCTTC
CASSLEVNYGYTF
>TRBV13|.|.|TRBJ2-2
TGTGCCAGCAGCCTCCCGGGCAGTATAAACACCGGGGAGCTGTTTTTT
CASSLPGSINTGELFF
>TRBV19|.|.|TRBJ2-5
TGTGCCAGTAGTATATATTTGGGGGCGGGAGAGACCCAGTACTTC
CASSIYLGAGETQYF
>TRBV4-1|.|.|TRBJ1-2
TGCGCCAGCAGGCCAACCCGGCTGAGCAAGCCTAACTATGGCTACACCTTC
CASRPTRLSKPNYGYTF
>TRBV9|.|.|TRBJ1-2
TGTGCCAGCAGCTCCACCCCTCGCTATGGCTACACCTTC
CASSSTPRYGYTF
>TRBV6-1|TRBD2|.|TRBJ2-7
TGTGCCAGCAGTACTCTAGCGGGAGGGTTTTACGAGCAGTACTTC
CASSTLAGGFYEQYF
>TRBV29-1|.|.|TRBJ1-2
TGCAGCGTTCCGGCGGATTATGGCTACACCTTC
CSVPADYGYTF
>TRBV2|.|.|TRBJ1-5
TGTGCCAGCAGGGACAGTTATAGCAATCAGCCCCAGCATTTT
CASRDSYSNQPQHF
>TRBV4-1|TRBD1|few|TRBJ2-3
TGCGCCAGCAGCCACGGGCGACAGGGATATACAGATACGCAGTATTTT
CASSHGRQGYTDTQYF
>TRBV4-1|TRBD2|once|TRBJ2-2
TGCGCCAGCAGCCATGTCAGCGGGAACGGGGAGCTGTTTTTT
CASSHVSGNGELFF
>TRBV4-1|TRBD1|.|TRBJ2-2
TGCGCCAGCAGCTTCTGGACAGGAACCAACACCGGGGAGCTGTTTTTT
CASSFWTGTNTGELFF
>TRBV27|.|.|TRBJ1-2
TGTGCCAGCAGTTTATCCGGGGGAGCCTTCTATGGCTACACCTTC
CASSLSGGAFYGYTF
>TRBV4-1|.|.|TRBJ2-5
TGCGCCAGCAGCCAAGAGAGGGGCCACCAAGAGACCCAGTACTTC
CASSQERGHQETQYF
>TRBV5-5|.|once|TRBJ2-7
TGTGCCAGCAGCTTGGACCTAGAGGACGAGCAGTACTTC
CASSLDLEDEQYF
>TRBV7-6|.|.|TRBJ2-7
TGTGCCAGCAGCTACAGCAGGGGGGCCTACGAGCAGTACTTC
CASSYSRGAYEQYF
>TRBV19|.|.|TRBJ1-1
TGTGCCAGTAGTCTCGCCTCGGGCACTGAAGCTTTCTTT
CASSLASGTEAFF
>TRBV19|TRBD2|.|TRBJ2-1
TGTGCCAGTAGTATGACTAGCGGGGGGCTCTCCTACAATGAGCAGTTCTTC
CASSMTSGGLSYNEQFF
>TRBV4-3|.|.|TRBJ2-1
TGCGCCAGCAGCCCAAAAGCCTCCCCCCCCTACAATGAGCAGTTCTTC
CASSPKASPPYNEQFF
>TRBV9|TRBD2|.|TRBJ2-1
TGTGCCAGCAGCCCCGGGGGGGGCGCGTACCACAATGAGCAGTTCTTC
CASSPGGGAYHNEQFF
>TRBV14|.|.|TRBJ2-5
TGTGCCAGCAGCCAAGAAAGTGTGATCACTGGCTACCAAGAGACCCAGTACTTC
CASSQESVITGYQETQYF
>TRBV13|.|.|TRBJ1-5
TGTGCCAGCAGCTTAGGTAGAGGGCTGCAGCCCCAGCATTTT
CASSLGRGLQPQHF
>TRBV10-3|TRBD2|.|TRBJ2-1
TGTGCCATCCATGGGGCTAGCGGGACTAGCAACTACAATGAGCAGTTCTTC
CAIHGASGTSNYNEQFF
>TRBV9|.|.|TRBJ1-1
TGTGCCAGCAGCGTAGCTATGTCAGGGAGCACTGAAGCTTTCTTT
CASSVAMSGSTEAFF
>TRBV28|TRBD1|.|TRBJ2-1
TGTGCCAGCAGTCTGACAGGGCCGAGCTCCTACAATGAGCAGTTCTTC
CASSLTGPSSYNEQFF
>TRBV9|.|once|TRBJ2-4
TGTGCCAGCAGCGCCGACTCTACCAAAAACATTCAGTACTTC
CASSADSTKNIQYF